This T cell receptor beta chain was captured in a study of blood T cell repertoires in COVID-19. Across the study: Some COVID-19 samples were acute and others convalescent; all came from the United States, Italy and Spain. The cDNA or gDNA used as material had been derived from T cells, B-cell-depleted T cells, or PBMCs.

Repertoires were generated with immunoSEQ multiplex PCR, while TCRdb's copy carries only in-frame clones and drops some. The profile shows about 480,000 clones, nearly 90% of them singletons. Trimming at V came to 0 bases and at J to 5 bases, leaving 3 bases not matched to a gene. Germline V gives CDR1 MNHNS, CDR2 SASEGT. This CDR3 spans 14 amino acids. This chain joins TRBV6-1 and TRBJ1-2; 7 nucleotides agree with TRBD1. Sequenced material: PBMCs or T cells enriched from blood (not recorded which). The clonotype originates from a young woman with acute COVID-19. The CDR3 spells CASSEAGRGYGYTF. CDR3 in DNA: TGTGCCAGCAGTGAAGCGGGCAGGGGGTATGGCTACACCTTC.